This T cell receptor beta chain was documented in a study of shared clonotypes between healthy human individuals. Notes on the study in general: Read depth was anticipated to influence clonotype sharing among donors.

Worth noting for this clone: Its antigen remains unidentified.

This table comes from immunoSEQ multiplex PCR, and its TCRdb copy is limited to in-frame clones, with some not included. The table shows approximately 710,000 clones, with 90% occurring only once. Germline CDR1 is ENHRY and CDR2 is SYGVKD. Trimming removed 0 bases from V and 7 bases from J, with 12 bases in between. The CDR3 has 15 amino acids. The rearrangement links TRBV10-3 to TRBJ2-2; D not resolved. The sequencing input was memory CD8+ T cells from PBMCs. Subset of the sample: CD45RO+ cells pooled with CCR7-negative TemRA cells. The clonotype was recovered from a man aged 18 to 29 in good health. Some clones in this sample may be carry-over from other donors' samples. The CDR3 coding sequence is TGTGCCATCAGTGAGTCGTTAGGGCAGAACGGGGAGCTGTTTTTT. It codes for CAISESLGQNGELFF.